Below, 27 T cell receptor beta chains from the same sample are listed, as sequenced in a study of blood T cells in healthy people across ages. It was with a sample-barcoded 5' primer and a J-beta primer mix that a second PCR of about 6 to 12 cycles was run. TCRdb re-called the 5' RACE reads through MiXCR, storing one row per CDR3 protein. The table lists about 1,800,000 distinct CDR3 sequences, under 30% of them singletons. Sequenced sample: blood. All receptors come from a woman in her 30s in good health.

Here the CDR3 DNA reads TGTGCCAGCAGCCGAGAGGACTCAACGAGATTCTATGAGCAGTTCTTC. It specifies CASSREDSTRFYEQFF. The chain uses TRBV3-1 and TRBJ2-1, with D possibly being TRBD2 (5 bases). Germline V CDR1 and CDR2: LGHDT, YNNKEL (reference sequence). The CDR3 extends over 16 amino acids. V was shortened by 4 bases and J by 8 bases, with 21 bases between the two germline ends.

This clonotype was seen a handful of times. This rearrangement joins TRBV25-1 to TRBJ2-7, with D perhaps matching TRBD1 (6 bases). The CDR3 length is 15 residues. The germline V gene has CDR1 MGHDK and CDR2 SYGVNS. The DNA of the CDR3 is TGTGATGGTACCGACGGATGGACAGCTTACTACGAGCAGTACTTC. Translated: CDGTDGWTAYYEQYF.

This chain uses TRBV4-3 with TRBJ2-4; TRBD2 agrees at 8 bases. CDR3 size: 18 residues. Trimming removed 1 base from V and 2 bases from J; junction bases left unmatched: 10. The germline V gene has CDR1 LGHNA and CDR2 YSLEER. The chain's CDR3 is CASSQGRGVAGTKNIQYF. CDR3 nucleotides: TGCGCCAGCAGCCAAGGTCGGGGGGTAGCGGGAACCAAAAACATTCAGTACTTC.

The rearrangement uses TRBV20-1 and TRBJ2-1, with 13 bases lining up with TRBD2. Trimming removed 2 bases from V and 0 bases from J; junction bases left unmatched: 10. This CDR3 contains 19 residues. From germline, CDR1 is DFQATT and CDR2 SNEGSKA (reference sequence). The CDR3 nucleotides read TGCAGTGCTAGAACGGCGGGACTAGCGGGGTGGGGCTCCTACAATGAGCAGTTCTTC. It specifies CSARTAGLAGWGSYNEQFF.

This clonotype appeared a few times. V and J are TRBV4-1 and TRBJ2-1; the D is unclear. This CDR3 is 16 amino acids long. Germline V gene sequence: CDR1 MGHRA, CDR2 YSYEKL. Trimming removed 0 bases from V and 7 bases from J, with 16 bases in between. The CDR3, as DNA: TGCGCCAGCAGCCAAGATCACCGACGAGGCAGGAATGAGCAGTTCTTC. Its protein is CASSQDHRRGRNEQFF.

This clonotype has just a few counts. The rearrangement links TRBV30 to TRBJ2-1, with a weak D call TRBD1 (6 bases). Trimming cost V 3 bases and J 9 bases, with 15 bases left between them. Germline CDR1 reads GTSNPN; CDR2 reads SVGIG (reference sequence). The CDR3 is made up of 13 amino acids. The CDR3 sequence is CAWRARGRSEQFF. The CDR3 DNA reads as TGTGCCTGGAGGGCCAGGGGAAGGAGTGAGCAGTTCTTC.

This clonotype was detected a few times. This chain links TRBV20-1 with TRBJ2-3, with D perhaps being TRBD1 or TRBD2 (6 bases each). The CDR3 covers 15 residues. Germline V CDR1 and CDR2: DFQATT, SNEGSKA (reference sequence). The V end lost 3 bases, the J end lost 0 bases, and 13 bases lay between the germline ends. In DNA form, the CDR3 reads TGCAGTGCTAGGTATAGGGGGGATAGCACAGATACGCAGTATTTT. Protein sequence: CSARYRGDSTDTQYF.

The chain is built from TRBV7-7 and TRBJ2-3; TRBD1 is a possible D gene (6 bases). This CDR3 contains 17 residues. V was cut by 4 bases and J by 5 bases, with 22 bases left in between. Germline CDR1 and CDR2: SSHAT and FNYEAQ (reference sequence). As DNA, the CDR3 is TGTGCCAGCAGCTCAGGTCCTCAGGGGCTGAGGGGAGATACGCAGTATTTT. This sequence encodes CASSSGPQGLRGDTQYF.

This clonotype was seen a handful of times. This clone may be a read error of a much larger clone one base away. The gene calls are TRBV29-1 and TRBJ2-1; the match to TRBD2 covers 7 bases. This CDR3 spans 15 amino acids. Germline V gene sequence: CDR1 SQVTM, CDR2 ANQGSEA. Trimming at V came to 4 bases and at J to 12 bases, leaving 18 bases not matched to a gene. The CDR3 region is CSVADVGGRISGQFF. CDR3 DNA sequence: TGCAGCGTTGCTGACGTCGGCGGGAGAATCTCTGGGCAGTTCTTC.

The V call is TRBV18, the J call TRBJ2-1; no clear D. The CDR3 spans 15 residues. Looked up from germline, CDR1 is KGHSH and CDR2 is LQKENI. V lost 1 base, J lost 6 bases, and 13 bases lay in between. Written as DNA, the CDR3 is TGTGCCAGCTCACCACGGGCCAAGACTCTCAATGAGCAGTTCTTC. Its translation is CASSPRAKTLNEQFF.

This clonotype was seen more than once but under ten times. The CDR3 DNA follows: TGTGCCAGCAGCCGCGGACAGGGAGGGGGGCAGCCCCAGCATTTT. Translated: CASSRGQGGGQPQHF. The chain employs TRBV12-3 or TRBV12-4 and TRBJ1-5; TRBD1 matches at 8 bases. This CDR3 contains 15 residues. With 6 bases clipped from V and 7 bases from J, the junction kept 11 bases outside the gene matches.

This clonotype was detected ten times or more. The V and J genes are TRBV7-9 and TRBJ2-7; 10 nucleotides align to TRBD2. The trim removed 4 bases at V and 3 bases at J, leaving 15 bases unmatched. This CDR3 is built from 18 residues. The germline CDR1 and CDR2 sequences are SEHNR and FQNEAQ (reference sequence). CDR3 region: CASSSARGRRTSGYEQYF. The CDR3 DNA is TGTGCCAGCAGCTCAGCGAGGGGACGGAGGACTAGCGGCTACGAGCAGTACTTC.

This clonotype was recorded at least ten times. The rearrangement joins TRBV24-1 to TRBJ2-5, with TRBD1 identical over 8 bases. The CDR3 sequence is 15 residues long. V was pared by 4 bases and J by 5 bases, with 8 bases of the junction left unmatched. Germline V lookup: CDR1 KGHDR, CDR2 SFDVKD. The CDR3 here is CATSDSRTGMETQYF. CDR3 nucleotide sequence: TGTGCCACCAGTGACTCCCGGACAGGGATGGAGACCCAGTACTTC.

A remark on this clonotype: One base away lies a much larger clone, so this may be a sequencing read error. This chain joins TRBV10-3 and TRBJ2-5, with a possible D match to TRBD2 (6 bases). Germline lookup yields CDR1 ENHRY and CDR2 SYGVKD. The length of the CDR3 is 12 residues. The DNA for the CDR3 is TGTGCCATCGGAGGGGATATAGAGACCCAGGACTTC. Translation: CAIGGDIETQDF.

Concerning this clonotype itself: A read error may explain this, as a much larger clone is one base away. V usage is TRBV12-3 or TRBV12-4 and J usage is TRBJ2-7; D unclear. This CDR3 has 12 amino acids. The CDR3 coding sequence is TGTGCCAGCAGACTGGCCGCCTACGGGCAGTACTTC. It translates to CASRLAAYGQYF.

This clonotype was found once. Possible read error: a much larger clone is one base away. The chain carries TRBV5-1 and TRBJ2-4; no clear D gene. This CDR3 has 14 residues. CDR1 SGHRS and CDR2 YFSETQ come from the germline V gene. The CDR3 region is CASSLDGNWYEQHF. The CDR3 DNA reads TGCGCCAGCAGCTTGGATGGGAATTGGTACGAGCAGCACTTC.

Many counts were recorded for this clonotype. The chain joins TRBV5-6 to TRBJ2-7, with D perhaps matching TRBD2 (6 bases). Germline values: CDR1 SGHDT, CDR2 YYEEEE. The CDR3 loop spans 16 amino acids. Trimming left V 2 bases short and J 5 bases short, with 20 bases between. The CDR3 sequence: CASSFIPTRVVHEQYF. The CDR3 DNA reads TGTGCCAGCAGCTTCATCCCGACTAGAGTTGTCCACGAGCAGTACTTC.

The chain employs TRBV28 and TRBJ2-6; 7 nucleotides line up with TRBD1. Germline V gene sequence: CDR1 MDHEN, CDR2 SYDVKM. The CDR3 extends over 18 amino acids. Unmatched junction bases numbered 11, after V lost 6 bases and J lost 0 bases. The CDR3 region is CASRGNRGRSSGANVLTF. CDR3 in DNA: TGTGCCAGCAGAGGGAACAGGGGCCGAAGCTCTGGGGCCAACGTCCTGACTTTC.

This chain connects TRBV27 to TRBJ2-7, with 10 bases fitting TRBD2. The CDR3 covers 15 residues. V lost 6 bases, J lost 0 bases, and 5 bases stayed unmatched. Germline values: CDR1 MNHEY, CDR2 SMNVEV (reference sequence). The CDR3 loop is CASRLAGVTSYEQYF. The CDR3 nucleotides read TGTGCCAGCAGGCTAGCGGGAGTAACCTCCTACGAGCAGTACTTC.

This clonotype came up a few times. The V call is TRBV10-3, the J call TRBJ2-3, with TRBD2 matching over 8 bases. Germline loops: CDR1 ENHRY, CDR2 SYGVKD. The CDR3 sequence is 15 residues long. The V gene end was trimmed by 2 bases and the J gene end by 4 bases; junction bases not matched to a gene: 5. CDR3 residues: CAISESGGLADTQYF. CDR3 nucleotide sequence: TGTGCCATCAGTGAGAGCGGGGGTCTGGCAGATACGCAGTATTTT.

The V call is TRBV29-1, the J call TRBJ1-3; TRBD1 might be the D (6 bases). This CDR3 region has 17 residues. Trimming cost V 0 bases and J 1 base, with 16 bases left between them. The germline CDR1 and CDR2 sequences are SQVTM and ANQGSEA. The CDR3 region is CSVEDTGGGRSGNTIYF. CDR3 DNA sequence: TGCAGCGTTGAAGATACCGGCGGGGGGCGGTCTGGAAACACCATATATTTT.

This clonotype was found many times. This chain links TRBV25-1 with TRBJ2-3; 9 positions match TRBD1. Trimming cost V 3 bases and J 3 bases; bases outside gene matches: 4. The germline CDR1 and CDR2 sequences are MGHDK and SYGVNS. The CDR3 spans 15 residues. The CDR3 region has the DNA TGTGCCAGCAGTGACCGGGACAGGGTGACAGATACGCAGTATTTT. Protein sequence: CASSDRDRVTDTQYF.

The chain recombines TRBV7-2 with TRBJ2-3, with D possibly TRBD2 on 6 matching bases. Trimming took 3 bases from V and 0 from J, leaving 10 bases between them. This CDR3 region has 15 residues. Germline loops: CDR1 SGHTA, CDR2 FQGNSA. This chain's CDR3 is CASSFAGPSTDTQYF. The CDR3 nucleotides read TGTGCCAGCAGCTTCGCGGGGCCTAGCACAGATACGCAGTATTTT.

The genes are TRBV2 and TRBJ1-1; D perhaps matches TRBD1 (5 bases). Trimming left V 3 bases short and J 0 bases short, with 14 bases between. Germline CDR1 and CDR2: SNHLY and FYNNEI. The CDR3 extends over 16 amino acids. The CDR3 DNA sequence: TGTGCCAGCAGTGACGGACCCGGGACGGTGAACACTGAAGCTTTCTTT. This encodes CASSDGPGTVNTEAFF. The full variable domain, rest sourced from reference TRBV2 and TRBJ1-1, is EPEVTQTPSHQVTQMGQEVILRCVPISNHLYFYWYRQILGQKVEFLVSFYNNEISEKSEIFDDQFSVERPDGSNFTLKIRSTKLEDSAMYFCASSDGPGTVNTEAFFGQGTRLTVV.

Remarks on this clonotype: Since a much larger clone is just one base distant, this may be a read error. The rearrangement links TRBV6-6 to TRBJ2-1; the match to TRBD1 covers 9 bases. The CDR3 spans 14 residues. Looked up from germline, CDR1 is MNHNY and CDR2 is SVGAGI (reference sequence). The DNA of the CDR3 is TGTGCCAGCAGTTACGGGACAGGGAACAATGAGCCGTTCTTC. Its protein product is CASSYGTGNNEPFF.

This clonotype was seen a handful of times. The chain combines TRBV6-2 or TRBV6-3 with TRBJ1-2; TRBD1 matches at 7 bases. The V gene end was trimmed by 6 bases and the J gene end by 4 bases; junction bases not matched to a gene: 5. The CDR3 extends over 13 amino acids. Germline V CDR1 and CDR2: MNHEY, SVGEGT. This chain's CDR3 is CASRLGTAYGYTF. The CDR3 DNA sequence: TGTGCCAGCAGACTCGGGACAGCCTATGGCTACACCTTC.

As regards this clonotype: Possible read error: a much larger clone is one base away. The J gene is TRBJ1-1, the V gene TRBV6-5; no clear D gene. Germline V gene sequence: CDR1 MNHEY, CDR2 SVGAGI. This CDR3 has 13 amino acids. CDR3 DNA sequence: TGTGCCAGCAGTTACTCGGAGAACACTGAAGTTTTCTTT. This translates into CASSYSENTEVFF.